This TCR beta chain was obtained from a study of CD8 T cells in Susac syndrome. Random hexamers primed reverse transcription of about 0.5 to 1 ug RNA. TCRdb re-analysed the immunoSEQ multiplex PCR reads in MiXCR, keeping a single row per CDR3 protein. The sample has around 280,000 distinct CDR3 sequences; 92% are singletons. Deletions cut 1 base from V and 5 bases from J, with 13 bases between. CDR3 size: 15 residues. The chain recombines TRBV12-3 or TRBV12-4 with TRBJ2-3; D is possibly TRBD2 (6 bases). The clonotype was recovered from a human donor with multiple sclerosis. Sequenced sample: CD4+ T cells from PBMCs. This chain's CDR3 is CASSLDGGRLDTQYF. The DNA of the CDR3 is TGTGCCAGCAGTTTAGACGGGGGACGGTTAGATACGCAGTATTTT.